This T cell receptor beta chain was documented in a study of blood T cell repertoires in COVID-19. Study context: The United States, Italy and Spain supplied acute and convalescent COVID-19 samples. T cells, B-cell-depleted T cells, or PBMCs provided the cDNA or gDNA that served as material.

V lost 3 bases and J 2 bases, leaving 13 bases between the germline ends. The CDR3 is made up of 15 amino acids. The germline CDR1 and CDR2 sequences are MNHNS and SASEGT. Authors' data handling: It was from reference gene primer amplification that nucleated cell counts were estimated. The data were produced by immunoSEQ multiplex PCR, yet TCRdb's version contains in-frame clones alone and is incomplete. From that table come the V and J calls and clone size; the DNA was used to work out D and trimming. The sample holds roughly 240,000 clones, around 87% seen once. The chain is built from TRBV6-1 and TRBJ1-2, with unresolved D. The clonotype originates from a man younger than 35 with active or convalescent COVID-19. Sequenced sample: peripheral blood. The DNA for the CDR3 is TGTGCCAGCAGTGATGGCGACTTCATAAACTATGGCTACACCTTC. It is translated as CASSDGDFINYGYTF.